These 28 T cell receptor beta chains were sequenced from one sample in a study of OX40 agonist ivuxolimab in advanced cancers. Here immunoSEQ multiplex PCR was the method, and the copy in TCRdb shows in-frame clones only, minus some. The data contain 29,000 or so clones, 85% to 95% of them singletons. The material sequenced was CD4+ or CD8+ T cells sorted from blood, taken in a trial of the OX40 agonist ivuxolimab. Every receptor here comes from an adult with an advanced solid tumor such as melanoma, head and neck, liver or kidney cancer.

The genes are TRBV2 and TRBJ2-2, with a tentative D call TRBD1 (6 bases). V was cut by 1 base and J by 2 bases, with 17 bases left in between. The CDR3 is 18 amino acids. Per the germline V gene, CDR1 is SNHLY and CDR2 is FYNNEI. The CDR3 loop is CASSEGAGEILNTGELFF. The CDR3, as DNA: TGTGCCAGCAGTGAAGGGGCAGGGGAGATCCTCAACACCGGGGAGCTGTTTTTT. The whole variable domain, filled in from reference TRBV2 and TRBJ2-2, reads EPEVTQTPSHQVTQMGQEVILRCVPISNHLYFYWYRQILGQKVEFLVSFYNNEISEKSEIFDDQFSVERPDGSNFTLKIRSTKLEDSAMYFCASSEGAGEILNTGELFFGEGSRLTVL.

The rearrangement joins TRBV6-1 to TRBJ1-1; tentatively, D is TRBD1 (6 bases). V was pared by 7 bases and J by 0 bases, with 12 bases between. CDR3 size: 14 residues. The germline CDR1 and CDR2 sequences are MNHNS and SASEGT. The CDR3 is CASTEGELNTEAFF. DNA of the CDR3: TGTGCCAGCACCGAGGGGGAACTGAACACTGAAGCTTTCTTT.

This clone was seen more than once but under ten times. V gene TRBV6-5 combines with J gene TRBJ2-7; D is possibly TRBD2 (6 bases). CDR3 length: 15 amino acids. Germline CDR1 reads MNHEY; CDR2 reads SVGAGI. V was pared by 0 bases and J by 2 bases, with 11 bases between. CDR3: CASSYSAGWAYEQYF. For the CDR3, the DNA is TGTGCCAGCAGTTACTCGGCGGGATGGGCCTACGAGCAGTACTTC.

The chain links TRBV4-2 to TRBJ2-7, with 13 bases lining up with TRBD2. Trimming took 1 base from V and 5 from J; bases not matched to a gene: 2. This CDR3 spans 15 amino acids. Germline V lookup: CDR1 LGHNA, CDR2 YNFKEQ. CDR3 sequence reads: CASSQGGLAGDEQYF. Written as DNA, the CDR3 is TGTGCCAGCAGCCAAGGAGGACTAGCGGGGGACGAGCAGTACTTC.

The chain has TRBV2 and TRBJ2-3, with 9 bases that match TRBD2. The ends lost 7 bases at V and 5 bases at J; junction bases unmatched: 7. CDR1 is SNHLY, CDR2 FYNNEI, per germline. The CDR3 extends over 14 amino acids. CDR3 nucleotides: TGTGCCAGCACCAGTAGCGGGAGAGGAGATACGCAGTATTTT. This gives the protein CASTSSGRGDTQYF.

V is TRBV7-6 and J is TRBJ2-7; D perhaps matches TRBD2 (6 bases). The CDR3 is 14 residues long. The V end lost 3 bases, the J end lost 2 bases, and 11 bases lay between the germline ends. Germline V gene sequence: CDR1 SGHVS, CDR2 FNYEAQ. CDR3 bases: TGTGCCAGCAGCTTCGGGACTGGACCCTACGAGCAGTACTTC. It is translated as CASSFGTGPYEQYF.

This clone was counted once. The V call is TRBV5-5, the J call TRBJ2-7; D call uncertain. Trimming cost V 4 bases and J 4 bases, with 21 bases left between them. The germline CDR1 and CDR2 sequences are SGHKS and YYEKEE (reference sequence). There are 16 residues in the CDR3. CDR3 protein: CASSPGPGSRPYEQYF. The CDR3 bases are TGTGCCAGCAGCCCCGGACCGGGTAGCAGACCATACGAGCAGTACTTC.

The chain uses TRBV19 and TRBJ2-1; D unclear. CDR1 and CDR2 (germline): LNHDA, SQIVND (reference sequence). The V end lost 3 bases, the J end lost 0 bases, and 9 bases lay between the germline ends. The CDR3 spans 15 residues. The CDR3 reads CASSMTPSSYNEQFF. CDR3 nucleotides: TGTGCCAGTAGTATGACACCGAGCTCCTACAATGAGCAGTTCTTC. Based on the CDR3 plus reference TRBV19 and TRBJ2-1, the full variable domain is DGGITQSPKYLFRKEGQNVTLSCEQNLNHDAMYWYRQDPGQGLRLIYYSQIVNDFQKGDIAEGYSVSREKKESFPLTVTSAQKNPTAFYLCASSMTPSSYNEQFFGPGTRLTVL.

The chain is built from TRBV11-2 and TRBJ2-7; TRBD2 might be the D (6 bases). In germline, CDR1 is SGHAT, CDR2 FQNNGV. Trimming left V 4 bases short and J 7 bases short, with 14 bases between. This CDR3 is built from 13 residues. The CDR3 DNA sequence: TGTGCCAGCAGCTCCAGGGAAGGGAGGGAGCAGTACTTC. It is translated as CASSSREGREQYF. Drawing the rest from reference TRBV11-2 and TRBJ2-7, the complete variable domain is EAGVAQSPRYKIIEKRQSVAFWCNPISGHATLYWYQQILGQGPKLLIQFQNNGVVDDSQLPKDRFSAERLKGVDSTLKIQPAKLEDSAVYLCASSSREGREQYFGPGTRLTVT.

The rearrangement joins TRBV6-1 to TRBJ1-6, with D possibly being TRBD1 (6 bases). The CDR3 is 16 residues long. Germline loops: CDR1 MNHNS, CDR2 SASEGT. V lost 2 bases and J lost 0, with 8 bases in between. CDR3 bases: TGTGCCAGCAGTGAAAAGGGGGGCTCCTATAATTCACCCCTCCACTTT. Translated: CASSEKGGSYNSPLHF.

This clone was observed a single time. The rearrangement joins TRBV19 to TRBJ1-1, with TRBD1 matching over 7 bases. The CDR3 sequence is 15 residues long. Germline V gene sequence: CDR1 LNHDA, CDR2 SQIVND (reference sequence). V gave up 5 bases and J gave up 3 bases; unmatched junction bases: 9. CDR3 sequence (DNA): TGTGCCAGTAGTCCATCGACAGGGTGGTACACTGAAGCTTTCTTT. Protein sequence: CASSPSTGWYTEAFF.

The chain has TRBV4-3 and TRBJ2-1; TRBD2 matches 8 bases. The CDR3 has 15 amino acids. CDR1 and CDR2 (germline): LGHNA, YSLEER. V was pared by 6 bases and J by 1 base, with 5 bases of the junction left unmatched. CDR3 DNA: TGCGCCAGCAGTTCCGGACTAGCATCCTACAATGAGCAGTTCTTC. Encoded protein: CASSSGLASYNEQFF.

This sequence joins TRBV27 and TRBJ1-5; no reliable D call. The CDR3 has 12 residues. V lost 8 bases to trimming and J lost 4 bases, with 9 bases between them. Germline V CDR1 and CDR2: MNHEY, SMNVEV (reference sequence). CDR3 residues: CASGLFNQPQHF. In DNA form, the CDR3 reads TGTGCCAGCGGCCTCTTTAATCAGCCCCAGCATTTT.

The chain is built from TRBV6-5 and TRBJ2-7; possibly TRBD1 for D (6 bases). Germline assignment: CDR1 MNHEY and CDR2 SVGAGI. Between the trimmed V and J ends, which lost 5 bases and 0 bases, there was a span of 11 bases. The CDR3 totals 14 residues. For the CDR3, the DNA is TGTGCCAGCAGTCATGGGGACATCTCCTACGAGCAGTACTTC. This gives the protein CASSHGDISYEQYF.

The rearrangement links TRBV7-9 to TRBJ2-4, with 10 positions matching TRBD1. The CDR3 has 16 residues. Germline V gene lookup returns CDR1 SEHNR and CDR2 FQNEAQ (reference sequence). V was clipped by 4 bases and J by 0 bases; unmatched bases: 3. The CDR3 nucleotides read TGTGCCAGCAGCTGGGACAGGGGCGAAGCCAAAAACATTCAGTACTTC. Translated: CASSWDRGEAKNIQYF. Filled out from reference TRBV7-9 and TRBJ2-4, the complete variable domain reads DTGVSQNPRHKITKRGQNVTFRCDPISEHNRLYWYRQTLGQGPEFLTYFQNEAQLEKSRLLSDRFSAERPKGSFSTLEIQRTEQGDSAMYLCASSWDRGEAKNIQYFGAGTRLSVL.

This chain joins TRBV7-2 and TRBJ2-5, with unresolved D. Germline loops: CDR1 SGHTA, CDR2 FQGNSA. Trimming stripped 1 base from V and 5 bases from J, with 2 bases between. The CDR3 has 11 residues. CDR3 coding DNA: TGTGCCAGCAGCTTAGTCGAGACCCAGTACTTC. Translation: CASSLVETQYF.

Only one count was recorded for this clone. This chain connects TRBV19 to TRBJ2-3; D gene unclear. Germline CDR1 LNHDA, CDR2 SQIVND (reference sequence). This CDR3 spans 17 amino acids. Trimming removed 0 bases from V and 1 base from J, with 14 bases in between. The DNA for the CDR3 is TGTGCCAGTAGTATAGAAAAGGGTCCGATCCGCACAGATACGCAGTATTTT. This translates into CASSIEKGPIRTDTQYF.

In regard to this clone: A read error may account for a junction end that differs from germline. This chain connects TRBV7-3 to TRBJ2-1; 10 bases line up with TRBD2. The CDR3 spans 16 residues. CDR1 and CDR2 from the germline V gene are SGHTA and FQGTGA. CDR3 in DNA: TGCGCCAGCAGCCAAACCTCTAGCGGGAGTGGCAATGAGCAGTTCTTC. It is translated as CASSQTSSGSGNEQFF.

This chain connects TRBV7-9 to TRBJ1-4, with TRBD1 matching 7 bases. The V segment lost 5 bases and the J segment 4 bases; nucleotides outside the gene matches: 7. The CDR3 sequence is 15 residues long. The germline V gene encodes CDR1 SEHNR and CDR2 FQNEAQ (reference sequence). The CDR3: CASSGTTGLNEKLFF. The CDR3 DNA is TGTGCCAGCAGCGGCACGACAGGGCTTAATGAAAAACTGTTTTTT.

V gene TRBV27 combines with J gene TRBJ2-7; 9 bases match TRBD1. Germline V gene data show CDR1 as MNHEY and CDR2 as SMNVEV (reference sequence). This CDR3 spans 13 amino acids. The V gene end was trimmed by 8 bases and the J gene end by 7 bases; junction bases not matched to a gene: 9. The CDR3 DNA sequence: TGTGCCAGCTCGTTAGGGACAGGGAGTGAGCAGTACTTC. This gives the protein CASSLGTGSEQYF.

The gene calls are TRBV9 and TRBJ2-1; D tentatively reads TRBD1 or TRBD2 (6 bases each). Germline CDR1 and CDR2: SGDLS and YYNGEE. There are 15 residues in the CDR3. Between the trimmed V and J ends, which lost 1 base and 4 bases, there was a span of 12 bases. The DNA of the CDR3 is TGTGCCAGCAGCGTAAGGGGGGAGTCGTACAATGAGCAGTTCTTC. Amino acid sequence: CASSVRGESYNEQFF.

This clone has just one count. The rearrangement links TRBV20-1 to TRBJ2-4, with D possibly being TRBD1 or TRBD2 (5 bases each). Germline values: CDR1 DFQATT, CDR2 SNEGSKA (reference sequence). The V end was cut by 5 bases, the J end by 12 bases, with 14 bases between. The CDR3 loop spans 11 amino acids. CDR3 DNA: TGCAGTGCTGGAACCGGGACCGATCAGTACTTC. It yields the protein CSAGTGTDQYF.

This clone appeared once. The V and J genes are TRBV9 and TRBJ1-3; TRBD1 matches at 7 bases. The CDR3 consists of 17 residues. The V gene's germline CDR1 is SGDLS and CDR2 YYNGEE. J gave up 0 bases and V 3 bases, and 9 bases lay outside the gene matches. The CDR3 DNA reads TGTGCCAGCAGCGCCCGGGACAGTCTAGCCTCTGGAAACACCATATATTTT. Its translation: CASSARDSLASGNTIYF.

The chain links TRBV7-2 to TRBJ2-7; D call uncertain. The ends were cut back, 8 bases at V and 6 bases at J, with 17 bases in the middle. The CDR3 is 13 residues long. Per the germline V gene, CDR1 is SGHTA and CDR2 is FQGNSA. CDR3 in DNA: TGTGCCAGCGAGCCCCAACCTACTCTCGAGCAGTACTTC. This codes for CASEPQPTLEQYF.

This clone was picked up one time. Possible read error: a much larger clone is one base away. This chain connects TRBV5-1 to TRBJ1-1, with TRBD1 matching 7 bases. The CDR3 contains 16 residues. V was pared by 0 bases and J by 1 base, with 6 bases of the junction left unmatched. Germline V lookup: CDR1 SGHRS, CDR2 YFSETQ. CDR3 DNA: TGCGCCAGCAGCTTGGGGGCGGGACAGTCGAACACTGAAGCTTTCTTT. Translation: CASSLGAGQSNTEAFF.

This clone appeared once. The rearrangement links TRBV6-5 to TRBJ1-1, with D uncertain. Germline values: CDR1 MNHEY, CDR2 SVGAGI. The CDR3 length is 13 residues. Trimming left V 3 bases short and J 9 bases short, with 14 bases between. The CDR3 sequence is CASSYRRTSQAFF. For the CDR3, the DNA is TGTGCCAGCAGTTATAGGCGAACCTCGCAAGCTTTCTTT.

The chain couples TRBV9 to TRBJ2-3; D ambiguous. CDR3 size: 15 residues. Trimming pared 0 bases from V and 4 bases from J, leaving 12 bases between. The germline V gene has CDR1 SGDLS and CDR2 YYNGEE. CDR3 sequence reads: CASSVGDYEADTQYF. As DNA, the CDR3 is TGTGCCAGCAGCGTAGGGGATTATGAGGCAGATACGCAGTATTTT. The full variable domain, its missing parts supplied by reference TRBV9 and TRBJ2-3, is DSGVTQTPKHLITATGQRVTLRCSPRSGDLSVYWYQQSLDQGLQFLIQYYNGEERAKGNILERFSAQQFPDLHSELNLSSLELGDSALYFCASSVGDYEADTQYFGPGTRLTVL.

This chain uses TRBV13 with TRBJ1-1, with D possibly TRBD1 on 6 matching bases. The CDR3 runs to 13 residues. Trimming removed 4 bases at V and 4 bases at J, with 10 bases between. Germline assignment: CDR1 PRHDT and CDR2 FYEKMQ (reference sequence). The CDR3 region has the DNA TGTGCCAGCAGCTCAGAGGGGGGCACTGAAGCTTTCTTT. Translated, it gives CASSSEGGTEAFF.